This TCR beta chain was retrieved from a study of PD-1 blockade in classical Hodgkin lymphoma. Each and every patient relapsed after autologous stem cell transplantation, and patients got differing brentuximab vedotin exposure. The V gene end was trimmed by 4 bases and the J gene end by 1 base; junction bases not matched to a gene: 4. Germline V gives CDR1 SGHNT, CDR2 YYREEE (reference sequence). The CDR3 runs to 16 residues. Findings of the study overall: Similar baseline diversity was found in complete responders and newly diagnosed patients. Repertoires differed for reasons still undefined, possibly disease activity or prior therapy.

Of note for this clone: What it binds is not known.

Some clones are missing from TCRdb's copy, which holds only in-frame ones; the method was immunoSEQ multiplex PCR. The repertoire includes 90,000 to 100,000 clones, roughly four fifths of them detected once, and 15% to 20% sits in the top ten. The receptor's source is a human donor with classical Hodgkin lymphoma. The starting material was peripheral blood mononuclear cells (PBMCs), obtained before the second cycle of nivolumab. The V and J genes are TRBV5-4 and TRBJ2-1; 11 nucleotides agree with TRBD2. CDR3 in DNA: TGTGCCAGCAGCCCGGGACTAGCGGATTCCTACAATGAGCAGTTCTTC. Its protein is CASSPGLADSYNEQFF. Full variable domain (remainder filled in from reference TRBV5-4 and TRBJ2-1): ETGVTQSPTHLIKTRGQQVTLRCSSQSGHNTVSWYQQALGQGPQFIFQYYREEENGRGNFPPRFSGLQFPNYSSELNVNALELDDSALYLCASSPGLADSYNEQFFGPGTRLTVL.